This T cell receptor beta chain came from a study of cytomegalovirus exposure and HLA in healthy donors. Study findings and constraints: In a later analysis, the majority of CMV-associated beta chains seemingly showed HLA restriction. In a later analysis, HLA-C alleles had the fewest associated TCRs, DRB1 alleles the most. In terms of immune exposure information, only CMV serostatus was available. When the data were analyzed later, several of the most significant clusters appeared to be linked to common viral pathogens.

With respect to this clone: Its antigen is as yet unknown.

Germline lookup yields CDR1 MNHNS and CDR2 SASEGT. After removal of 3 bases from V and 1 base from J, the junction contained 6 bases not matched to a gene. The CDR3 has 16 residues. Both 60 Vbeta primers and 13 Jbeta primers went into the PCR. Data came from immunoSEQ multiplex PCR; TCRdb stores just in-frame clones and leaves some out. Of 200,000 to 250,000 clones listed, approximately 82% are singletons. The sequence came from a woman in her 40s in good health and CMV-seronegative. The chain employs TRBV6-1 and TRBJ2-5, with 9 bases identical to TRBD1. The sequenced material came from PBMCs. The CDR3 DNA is TGTGCCAGCAGTGAGTGGGGACAGGGAGGCCAAGAGACCCAGTACTTC. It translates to CASSEWGQGGQETQYF.